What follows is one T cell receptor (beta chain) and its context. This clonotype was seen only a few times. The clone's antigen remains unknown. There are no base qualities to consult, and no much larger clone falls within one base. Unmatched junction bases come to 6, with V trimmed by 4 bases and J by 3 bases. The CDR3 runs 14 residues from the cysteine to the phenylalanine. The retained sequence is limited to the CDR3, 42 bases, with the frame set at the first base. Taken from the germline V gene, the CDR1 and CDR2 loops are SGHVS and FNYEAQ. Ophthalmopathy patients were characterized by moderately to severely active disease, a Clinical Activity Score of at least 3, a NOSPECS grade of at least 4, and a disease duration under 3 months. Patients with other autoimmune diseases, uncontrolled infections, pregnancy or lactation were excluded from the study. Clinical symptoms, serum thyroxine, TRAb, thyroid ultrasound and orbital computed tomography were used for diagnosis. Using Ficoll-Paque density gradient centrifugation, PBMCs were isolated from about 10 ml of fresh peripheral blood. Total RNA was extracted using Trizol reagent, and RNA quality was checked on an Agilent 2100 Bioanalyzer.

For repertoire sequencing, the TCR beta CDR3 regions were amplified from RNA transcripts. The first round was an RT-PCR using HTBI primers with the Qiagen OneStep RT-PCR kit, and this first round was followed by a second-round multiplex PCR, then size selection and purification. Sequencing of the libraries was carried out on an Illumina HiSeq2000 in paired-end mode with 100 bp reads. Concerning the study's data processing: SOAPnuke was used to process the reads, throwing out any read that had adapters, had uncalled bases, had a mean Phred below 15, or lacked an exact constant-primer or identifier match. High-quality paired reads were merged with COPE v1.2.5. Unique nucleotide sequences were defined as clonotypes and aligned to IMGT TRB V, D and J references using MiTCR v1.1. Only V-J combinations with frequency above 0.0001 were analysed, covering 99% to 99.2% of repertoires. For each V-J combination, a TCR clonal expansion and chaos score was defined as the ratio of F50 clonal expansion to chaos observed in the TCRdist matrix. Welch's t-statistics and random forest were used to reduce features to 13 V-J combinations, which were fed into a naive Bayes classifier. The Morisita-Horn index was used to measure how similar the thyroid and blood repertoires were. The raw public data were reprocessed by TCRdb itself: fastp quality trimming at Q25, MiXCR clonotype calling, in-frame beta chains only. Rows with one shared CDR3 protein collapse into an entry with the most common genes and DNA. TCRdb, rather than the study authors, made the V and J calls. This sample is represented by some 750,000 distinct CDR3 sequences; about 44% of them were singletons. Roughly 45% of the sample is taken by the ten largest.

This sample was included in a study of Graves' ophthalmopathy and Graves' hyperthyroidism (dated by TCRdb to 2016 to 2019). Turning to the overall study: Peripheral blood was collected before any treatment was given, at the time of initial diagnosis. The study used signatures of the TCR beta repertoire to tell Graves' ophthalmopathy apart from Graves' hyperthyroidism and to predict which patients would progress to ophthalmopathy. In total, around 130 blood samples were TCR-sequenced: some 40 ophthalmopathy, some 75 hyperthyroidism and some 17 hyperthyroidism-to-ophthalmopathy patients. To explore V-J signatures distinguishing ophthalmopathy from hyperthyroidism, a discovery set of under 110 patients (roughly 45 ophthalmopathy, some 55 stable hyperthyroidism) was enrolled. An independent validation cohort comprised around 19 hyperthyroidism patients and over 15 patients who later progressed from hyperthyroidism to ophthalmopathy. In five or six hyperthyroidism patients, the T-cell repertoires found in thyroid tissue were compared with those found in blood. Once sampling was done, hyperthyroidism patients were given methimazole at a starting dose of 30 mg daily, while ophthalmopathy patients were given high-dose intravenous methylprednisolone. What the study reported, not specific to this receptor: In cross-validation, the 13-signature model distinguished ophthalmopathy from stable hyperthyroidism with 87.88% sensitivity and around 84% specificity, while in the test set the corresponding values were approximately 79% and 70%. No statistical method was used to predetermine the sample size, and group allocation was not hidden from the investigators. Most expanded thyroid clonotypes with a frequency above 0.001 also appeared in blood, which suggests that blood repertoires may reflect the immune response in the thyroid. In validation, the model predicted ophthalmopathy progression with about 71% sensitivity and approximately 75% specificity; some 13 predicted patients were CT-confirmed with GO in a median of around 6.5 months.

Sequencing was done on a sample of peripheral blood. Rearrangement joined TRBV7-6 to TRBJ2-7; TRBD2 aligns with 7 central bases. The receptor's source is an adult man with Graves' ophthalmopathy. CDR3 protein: CASSSSGLGYEQYF. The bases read TGTGCCAGCAGCTCTTCCGGACTAGGCTACGAGCAGTACTTC.